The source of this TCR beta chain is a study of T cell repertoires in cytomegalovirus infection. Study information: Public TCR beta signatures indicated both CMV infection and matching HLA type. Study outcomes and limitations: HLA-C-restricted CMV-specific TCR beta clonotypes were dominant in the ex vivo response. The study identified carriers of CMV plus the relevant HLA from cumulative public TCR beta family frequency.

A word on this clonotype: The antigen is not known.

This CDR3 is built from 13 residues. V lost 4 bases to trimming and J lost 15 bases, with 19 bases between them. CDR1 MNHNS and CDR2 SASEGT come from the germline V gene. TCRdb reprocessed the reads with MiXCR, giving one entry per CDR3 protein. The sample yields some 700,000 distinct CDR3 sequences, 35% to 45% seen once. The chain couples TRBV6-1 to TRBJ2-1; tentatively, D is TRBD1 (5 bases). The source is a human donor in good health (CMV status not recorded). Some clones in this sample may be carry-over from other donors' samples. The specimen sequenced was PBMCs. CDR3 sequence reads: CASSAVRVSEVFF. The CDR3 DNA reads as TGTGCCAGCAGTGCCGTCAGGGTTTCTGAAGTGTTCTTC.